These 27 T cell receptor beta chains came from one sample sequenced in a study of CD8+ T cells in alopecia areata. Isolated RNA was reverse transcribed into cDNA used as the sequencing template. Sequenced by immunoSEQ multiplex PCR; TCRdb stores in-frame clones only, minus some. Of tens of thousands of clones listed, roughly half are singletons. Sequenced material: NKG2D-high CD8+ T cells sorted from blood. These receptors all come from a human donor with alopecia areata.

This rearrangement joins TRBV5-1 to TRBJ2-5; 10 bases align to TRBD1. The J call may not be correct, given that the DNA end is closer to TRBJ2-7. Germline V gene data show CDR1 as SGHRS and CDR2 as YFSETQ. The CDR3 loop spans 14 amino acids. The CDR3 sequence: CASSFGTGAYEQYF. The CDR3 DNA reads TGCGCCAGCAGCTTTGGGACAGGGGCCTACGAGCAGTACTTC.

This clone turned up a few times. The J gene is TRBJ2-7, the V gene TRBV19; D unresolved. Germline V gives CDR1 LNHDA, CDR2 SQIVND (reference sequence). The CDR3 is 13 residues long. The V end was cut by 2 bases, the J end by 4 bases, with 9 bases between. For the CDR3, the DNA is TGTGCCAGTAGTATATTCGCCGGGTACGAGCAGTACTTC. This gives the protein CASSIFAGYEQYF.

The chain's CDR3 is CASSQLDLFAEAFF. The CDR3 DNA follows: TGCGCCAGCAGCCAGCTTGACCTTTTCGCTGAAGCTTTCTTT. V and J are TRBV4-3 and TRBJ1-1; D uncertain. From germline, CDR1 is LGHNA and CDR2 YSLEER. V dropped 3 bases and J dropped 6 bases, with 14 bases sitting between them. The CDR3 spans 14 residues.

The chain carries TRBV15 and TRBJ2-1; no clear D. In germline, CDR1 is LNHNV, CDR2 YYDKDF (reference sequence). The CDR3 extends over 13 amino acids. Trimming stripped 9 bases from V and 4 bases from J, with 13 bases between. For the CDR3, the DNA is TGTGCCACTCGAGAGGACGGTTACAATGAGCAGTTCTTC. It codes for CATREDGYNEQFF.

The chain recombines TRBV29-1 with TRBJ2-2; D gene unclear. Trimming took 6 bases from V and 6 from J, leaving 11 bases between them. Looked up from germline, CDR1 is SQVTM and CDR2 is ANQGSEA. The length of the CDR3 is 12 residues. The CDR3 is CSVAWSAGELFF. The CDR3 DNA reads as TGCAGCGTGGCTTGGTCAGCCGGGGAGCTGTTTTTT.

The chain carries TRBV27 and TRBJ1-1; D remains unclear. Germline CDR1 is MNHEY and CDR2 is SMNVEV (reference sequence). The CDR3 spans 14 residues. V lost 4 bases and J 3 bases, leaving 12 bases between the germline ends. The chain's CDR3 is CASSSSGSYTEAFF. CDR3 DNA: TGTGCCAGCAGTTCGTCCGGGAGCTACACTGAAGCTTTCTTT.

This clone appeared a few times. This sequence joins TRBV21-1 and TRBJ2-1; TRBD1 is taken as the D call from the table, unchecked against the DNA. TRBV21-1 represents a pseudogene. The CDR3 spans 14 residues. The CDR3 coding sequence is TGTGCCAGCAGCAAAAGCAGGGCGGTCAATGAGCAGTTCTTC. Amino acids: CASSKSRAVNEQFF.

The V gene is TRBV5-5, the J gene TRBJ2-5; 9 bases fit TRBD1. Germline CDR1 reads SGHKS; CDR2 reads YYEKEE (reference sequence). Germline trimming cut 0 bases from V and 5 bases from J; bases unmatched to any gene: 5. This CDR3 is built from 15 residues. The CDR3 protein is CASSLERDRVETQYF. The CDR3 DNA sequence: TGTGCCAGCAGCTTGGAAAGGGACAGGGTGGAGACCCAGTACTTC.

V is TRBV7-9 and J is TRBJ2-2; TRBD1 agrees at 9 bases. The CDR3 totals 16 residues. V lost 6 bases, J lost 5 bases, and 10 bases stayed unmatched. Per the germline V gene, CDR1 is SEHNR and CDR2 is FQNEAQ (reference sequence). CDR3 sequence (DNA): TGTGCCAGCAGGAATCCCGACGACAGGGGGACCGGGGAGCTGTTTTTT. Translating gives CASRNPDDRGTGELFF.

This clone was counted between two and nine times. The CDR3 region is CSVEGDTNEQYF. The CDR3 DNA sequence: TGCAGCGTTGAGGGAGACACAAACGAGCAGTACTTC. The chain couples TRBV29-1 to TRBJ2-7; a possible D gene is TRBD2 (5 bases). V shed 3 bases and J shed 5 bases, with 11 bases lying between them. The CDR3 consists of 12 residues. Per the germline V gene, CDR1 is SQVTM and CDR2 is ANQGSEA.

This clone was seen only a few times. V is TRBV29-1 and J is TRBJ2-7; no firm D call. The CDR3 extends over 11 amino acids. Trimming pared 4 bases from V and 4 bases from J, leaving 8 bases between. Germline CDR1 reads SQVTM; CDR2 reads ANQGSEA. CDR3 protein: CSVASGYEQYF. CDR3 nucleotide sequence: TGCAGCGTTGCATCCGGTTACGAGCAGTACTTC.

V is TRBV11-2 and J is TRBJ2-5; D might be TRBD2 (5 bases). The CDR3 has 13 residues. Trimming took off 8 bases at V and 7 bases at J, with 17 bases between the two ends. Germline V lookup: CDR1 SGHAT, CDR2 FQNNGV. The CDR3 sequence: CASQLPLAGTQYF. In nucleotides, the CDR3 is TGTGCCAGCCAACTTCCCCTGGCGGGGACCCAGTACTTC.

This clone was seen only a few times. The chain's CDR3 is CASTQPRGNTGELFF. Written as DNA, the CDR3 is TGTGCCAGCACCCAGCCGCGGGGGAACACCGGGGAGCTGTTTTTT. The chain couples TRBV7-9 to TRBJ2-2; D might be TRBD2 (6 bases). CDR1 is SEHNR, CDR2 FQNEAQ, per germline (reference sequence). This CDR3 contains 15 residues. V dropped 7 bases and J dropped 1 base, with 13 bases sitting between them.

The rearrangement joins TRBV5-6 to TRBJ1-1; D gene uncertain. Germline CDR1 and CDR2: SGHDT and YYEEEE. Trimming pared 1 base from V and 5 bases from J, leaving 18 bases between. The CDR3 totals 16 residues. The chain's CDR3 is CASSLRWIRGGTEAFF. The CDR3 DNA follows: TGTGCCAGCAGCTTGAGATGGATTCGGGGAGGGACTGAAGCTTTCTTT. The full variable domain, its missing parts supplied by reference TRBV5-6 and TRBJ1-1, is DAGVTQSPTHLIKTRGQQVTLRCSPKSGHDTVSWYQQALGQGPQFIFQYYEEEERQRGNFPDRFSGHQFPNYSSELNVNALLLGDSALYLCASSLRWIRGGTEAFFGQGTRLTVV.

This chain links TRBV27 with TRBJ2-5, with D tentatively TRBD2 (7 bases). V lost 6 bases and J lost 3, with 20 bases in between. Germline lookup yields CDR1 MNHEY and CDR2 SMNVEV (reference sequence). The CDR3 is made up of 16 amino acids. CDR3 protein: CASSFKGGGMEETQYF. The CDR3 DNA reads TGTGCCAGCAGCTTCAAAGGGGGGGGAATGGAAGAGACCCAGTACTTC.

This chain joins TRBV4-1 and TRBJ1-1; maybe TRBD1 (6 bases). Trimming stripped 4 bases from V and 1 base from J, with 10 bases between. Germline-derived CDR1 and CDR2 are MGHRA and YSYEKL. This CDR3 has 14 amino acids. The CDR3 region is CASSLLQGNTEAFF. CDR3 sequence (DNA): TGCGCCAGCAGCCTATTACAGGGGAACACTGAAGCTTTCTTT.

This clone has just a few counts. The chain joins TRBV4-3 to TRBJ2-7; D is unresolved. Trimming removed 6 bases from V and 3 bases from J, with 18 bases in between. This CDR3 has 15 amino acids. Germline CDR1 reads LGHNA; CDR2 reads YSLEER. The CDR3 protein is CASSIGDGPNYEQYF. The CDR3 coding sequence is TGCGCCAGCAGTATCGGAGACGGGCCTAACTACGAGCAGTACTTC.

This clone was seen more than once but under ten times. V usage is TRBV7-9 and J usage is TRBJ2-7, with D perhaps TRBD2 (5 bases). The CDR3 totals 14 residues. Germline CDR1 reads SEHNR; CDR2 reads FQNEAQ (reference sequence). V shed 5 bases and J shed 6 bases, with 17 bases lying between them. The chain's CDR3 is CASSPRSGSGEQYF. The CDR3 region has the DNA TGTGCCAGCAGCCCTCGGTCGGGGAGCGGCGAGCAGTACTTC.

The chain employs TRBV7-1 and TRBJ2-7; unclear D gene. TRBV7-1 is an open reading frame, and its role is uncertain. CDR3 length: 11 residues. V was cut by 3 bases and J by 4 bases, with 4 bases left in between. The DNA of the CDR3 is TGTGCCAGCAGCTCGTATTACGAGCAGTACTTC. Its protein is CASSSYYEQYF.

The chain links TRBV7-9 to TRBJ2-7; D gene ambiguous. CDR1 is SEHNR and CDR2 is FQNEAQ in the germline V gene (reference sequence). This CDR3 has 11 amino acids. The germline V and J ends were trimmed by 3 bases and 2 bases, with 2 bases remaining between them. Here the CDR3 DNA reads TGTGCCAGCAGCTTTACCTACGAGCAGTACTTC. It translates to CASSFTYEQYF.

This chain uses TRBV4-3 with TRBJ1-2; D possibly corresponds to TRBD1 (5 bases). The CDR3 has 15 residues. Germline V gene sequence: CDR1 LGHNA, CDR2 YSLEER. V dropped 0 bases and J dropped 4 bases, with 12 bases sitting between them. CDR3 loop: CASSQDGGTSYGYTF. CDR3 in DNA: TGCGCCAGCAGCCAAGATGGCGGGACTTCCTATGGCTACACCTTC.

V gene TRBV7-9 combines with J gene TRBJ2-2; 7 nucleotides line up with TRBD1. The CDR3 has 15 residues. The germline V gene encodes CDR1 SEHNR and CDR2 FQNEAQ (reference sequence). V shed 5 bases, J shed 4 bases, and the junction held 7 bases outside the gene matches. In nucleotides, the CDR3 is TGTGCCAGCAGCCCACGGACAGGCGGCACCGGGGAGCTGTTTTTT. As protein: CASSPRTGGTGELFF.

The chain couples TRBV7-9 to TRBJ1-1; no clear D gene. The V gene lost 5 bases and the J gene lost 3 bases, with 13 bases spanning the gap. Germline V gene data show CDR1 as SEHNR and CDR2 as FQNEAQ (reference sequence). The CDR3 contains 14 residues. The CDR3 reads CASSPRTEYTEAFF. The CDR3 nucleotides read TGTGCCAGCAGCCCCCGGACTGAATACACTGAAGCTTTCTTT.

This chain uses TRBV5-1 with TRBJ2-5, with 8 bases that match TRBD2. The junction had 7 bases not matched to a gene; V was cut back by 4 bases and J by 5 bases. CDR1 SGHRS and CDR2 YFSETQ come from the germline V gene. This CDR3 has 14 amino acids. This CDR3 reads CASSPLAGGETQYF. CDR3 bases: TGCGCCAGCAGCCCTCTAGCGGGCGGGGAGACCCAGTACTTC.

The chain uses TRBV27 and TRBJ2-2; maybe TRBD2 (6 bases). Trimming removed 6 bases from V and 3 bases from J, with 20 bases in between. CDR3 length: 17 residues. Per germline, CDR1 MNHEY and CDR2 SMNVEV (reference sequence). The CDR3: CASSLLISGRDTGELFF. The CDR3 DNA follows: TGTGCCAGCAGCCTTTTAATTAGCGGTCGTGACACCGGGGAGCTGTTTTTT.

In its sample, this clone is large. This chain joins TRBV4-3 and TRBJ1-2; tentatively, D is TRBD1 (5 bases). CDR1 and CDR2 from the germline V gene are LGHNA and YSLEER. CDR3 length: 17 residues. Deletions cut 4 bases from V and 2 bases from J, with 20 bases between. The CDR3 protein is CASSPAFWAGKNYGYTF. The CDR3 DNA reads TGCGCCAGCAGCCCGGCCTTCTGGGCAGGGAAAAACTATGGCTACACCTTC.

The gene calls are TRBV4-2 and TRBJ2-7, with a possible D match to TRBD2 (5 bases). Trimming stripped 0 bases from V and 3 bases from J, with 18 bases between. The CDR3 sequence is 17 residues long. The germline CDR1 and CDR2 sequences are LGHNA and YNFKEQ. In DNA, the CDR3 is TGTGCCAGCAGCCAAGAAGGAGGAGCCCTCTGGGACTACGAGCAGTACTTC. Amino acid sequence: CASSQEGGALWDYEQYF.